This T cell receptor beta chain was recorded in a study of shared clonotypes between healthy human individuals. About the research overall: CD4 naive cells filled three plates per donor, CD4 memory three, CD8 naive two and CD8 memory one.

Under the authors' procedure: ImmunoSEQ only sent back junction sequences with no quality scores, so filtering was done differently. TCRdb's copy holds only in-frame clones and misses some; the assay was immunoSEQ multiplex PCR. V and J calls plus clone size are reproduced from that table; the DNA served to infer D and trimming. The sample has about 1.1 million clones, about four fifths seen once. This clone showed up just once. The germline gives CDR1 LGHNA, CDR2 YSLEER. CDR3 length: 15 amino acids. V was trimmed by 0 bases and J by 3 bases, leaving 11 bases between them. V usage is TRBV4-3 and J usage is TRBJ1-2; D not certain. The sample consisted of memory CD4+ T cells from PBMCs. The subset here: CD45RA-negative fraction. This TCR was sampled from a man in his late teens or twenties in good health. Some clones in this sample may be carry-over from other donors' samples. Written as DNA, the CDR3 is TGCGCCAGCAGCCAAGACTCTAGGGCCCACTATGGCTACACCTTC. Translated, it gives CASSQDSRAHYGYTF.